The sequence of this T cell receptor (beta chain) was determined in a study of CD8 T cells in ankylosing spondylitis. Study results and caveats: Ankylosing spondylitis blood appeared to be characterized by a TCR beta motif of several highly homologous variants. As for the disease-linked clones, they showed a CD8+ phenotype and occurred at relatively low frequencies in peripheral blood.

The CDR3 is 14 amino acids. Looked up from germline, CDR1 is SNHLY and CDR2 is FYNNEI. Deletions cut 4 bases from V and 0 bases from J, with 7 bases between. MiXCR, applied by TCRdb to the 5' RACE reads, yields one record per CDR3 protein. Of roughly 230,000 distinct CDR3 sequences listed, 10% to 13% were seen once; the top ten hold 2.5% to 3%. A word on this clonotype: Its antigen is as yet unknown.

The rearrangement joins TRBV2 to TRBJ1-5; D remains ambiguous. Sequencing was performed on blood, either unsorted or a sorted T cell fraction (not recorded which). This receptor was taken from a male donor with ankylosing spondylitis or in good health (not recorded which). The CDR3 sequence is CASSATISNQPQHF. CDR3 coding DNA: TGTGCCAGCAGTGCCACAATTAGCAATCAGCCCCAGCATTTT.